This T cell receptor beta chain was identified in a study of beta chain features in type 1 diabetes. Study results and limitations: The naive, central memory and Treg TCRB repertoires showed an apparent similarity that was greater among patients than among healthy donors. Patients with type 1 diabetes showed fewer VDJ junction insertions and more deletions.

What was sequenced were expressed TCRB transcripts, since all of the isolated RNA had been reverse transcribed. Naive, central memory and regulatory T cell samples yielded around 3.3 million reads on average. Using immunoSEQ multiplex PCR, the repertoire was profiled, and TCRdb retains in-frame clones only, with some absent. The sample consists of approximately 60,000 clones, roughly 60% of them appearing once. The CDR3 has 15 amino acids. J was trimmed by 5 bases and V by 6 bases; bases with no gene match: 11. The germline gives CDR1 MRHNA, CDR2 SNTAGT. Concerning this clone: No antigen is known for it.

This clonotype originated in a woman aged 18 to 35 in good health. The sequenced sample consisted of Tregs from blood. The rearrangement uses TRBV6-4 and TRBJ1-1; 8 nucleotides align to TRBD1. The CDR3 reads CASSPFQGAQTEAFF. The CDR3, as DNA: TGTGCCAGCAGCCCTTTCCAGGGGGCGCAGACTGAAGCTTTCTTT.